The clone carrying this T cell receptor beta chain was observed a few times. Its antigen is currently unknown. Those patients with uncontrolled infection, other autoimmune disease, pregnancy or lactation were excluded. From approximately 9.1 ml of fresh peripheral blood, PBMCs were isolated. Template material for amplifying TCR beta CDR3 regions consisted of RNA transcripts. An initial round of RT-PCR targeting the TCR CDR3 relied on the HTBI primer set. A single record per CDR3 protein comes from TCRdb applying MiXCR to the multiplex PCR reads. Of a few hundred thousand distinct CDR3 sequences listed, approximately 17% are singletons. The data were taken from a study of T cells in Graves' hyperthyroidism and ophthalmopathy. For the study at large: Peripheral blood was acquired at first diagnosis, ahead of any therapy whatsoever.

Study results and limitations: Ophthalmopathy and stable hyperthyroidism were told apart by a 13 V-J model.

Trimming pared 5 bases from V and 5 bases from J, leaving 15 bases between. CDR1 and CDR2 from the germline V gene are SGHVS and FNYEAQ. CDR3 size: 14 residues. The sample was blood. This TCR was sampled from a man aged 18 to 29 with Graves' ophthalmopathy. The chain links TRBV7-6 to TRBJ2-5; the D gene is possibly TRBD2 (5 bases). The CDR3 here is CASSREIGQETQYF. The CDR3, as DNA: TGTGCCAGCAGCCGGGAAATCGGGCAGGAGACCCAGTACTTC.